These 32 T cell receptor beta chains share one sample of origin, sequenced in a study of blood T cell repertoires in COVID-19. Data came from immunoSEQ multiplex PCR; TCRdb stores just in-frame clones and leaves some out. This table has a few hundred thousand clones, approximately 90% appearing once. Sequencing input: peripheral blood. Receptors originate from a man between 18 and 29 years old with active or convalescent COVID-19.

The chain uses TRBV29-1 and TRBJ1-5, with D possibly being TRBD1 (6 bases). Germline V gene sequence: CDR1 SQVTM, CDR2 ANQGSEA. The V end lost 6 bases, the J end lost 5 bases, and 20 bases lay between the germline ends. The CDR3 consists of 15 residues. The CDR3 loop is CSVCTGKVGDQPQHF. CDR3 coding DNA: TGCAGCGTCTGTACAGGGAAAGTGGGGGATCAGCCCCAGCATTTT.

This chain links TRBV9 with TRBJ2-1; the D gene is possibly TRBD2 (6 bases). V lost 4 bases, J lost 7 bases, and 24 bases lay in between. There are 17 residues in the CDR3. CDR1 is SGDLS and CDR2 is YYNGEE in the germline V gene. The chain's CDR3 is CASSPRGVGGSRNEQFF. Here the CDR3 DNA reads TGTGCCAGCAGCCCCCGCGGGGTGGGGGGAAGCAGGAATGAGCAGTTCTTC. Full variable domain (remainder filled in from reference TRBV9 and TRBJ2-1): DSGVTQTPKHLITATGQRVTLRCSPRSGDLSVYWYQQSLDQGLQFLIQYYNGEERAKGNILERFSAQQFPDLHSELNLSSLELGDSALYFCASSPRGVGGSRNEQFFGPGTRLTVL.

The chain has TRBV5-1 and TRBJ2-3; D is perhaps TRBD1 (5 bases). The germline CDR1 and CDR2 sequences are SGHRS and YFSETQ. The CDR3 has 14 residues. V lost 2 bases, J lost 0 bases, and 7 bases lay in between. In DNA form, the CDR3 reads TGCGCCAGCAGCTTAGACAGTAGCACAGATACGCAGTATTTT. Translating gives CASSLDSSTDTQYF.

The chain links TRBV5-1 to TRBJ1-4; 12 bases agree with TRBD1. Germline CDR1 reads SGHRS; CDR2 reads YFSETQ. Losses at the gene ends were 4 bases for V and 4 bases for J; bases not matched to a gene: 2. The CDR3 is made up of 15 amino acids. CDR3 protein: CASSGTGGVNEKLFF. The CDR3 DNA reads TGCGCCAGCAGCGGGACAGGGGGCGTTAATGAAAAACTGTTTTTT.

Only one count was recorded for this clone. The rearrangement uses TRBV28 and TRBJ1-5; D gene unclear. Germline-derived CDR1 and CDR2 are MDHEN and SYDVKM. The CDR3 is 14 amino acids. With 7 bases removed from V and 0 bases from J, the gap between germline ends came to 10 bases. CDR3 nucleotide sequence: TGTGCCAGCACTATCCCGAATAGCAATCAGCCCCAGCATTTT. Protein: CASTIPNSNQPQHF.

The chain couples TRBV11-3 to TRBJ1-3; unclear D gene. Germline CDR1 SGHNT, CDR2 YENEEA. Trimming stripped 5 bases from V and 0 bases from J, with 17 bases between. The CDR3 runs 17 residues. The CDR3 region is CASSIPQVPGSGNTIYF. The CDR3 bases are TGTGCCAGCAGCATCCCGCAGGTCCCAGGCTCTGGAAACACCATATATTTT.

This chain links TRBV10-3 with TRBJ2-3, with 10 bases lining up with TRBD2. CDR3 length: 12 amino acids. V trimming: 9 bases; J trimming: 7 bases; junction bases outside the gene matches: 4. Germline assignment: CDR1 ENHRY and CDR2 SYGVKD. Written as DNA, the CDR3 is TGTGCCATAGAAGCGGGGGGGCATACGCAGTATTTT. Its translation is CAIEAGGHTQYF.

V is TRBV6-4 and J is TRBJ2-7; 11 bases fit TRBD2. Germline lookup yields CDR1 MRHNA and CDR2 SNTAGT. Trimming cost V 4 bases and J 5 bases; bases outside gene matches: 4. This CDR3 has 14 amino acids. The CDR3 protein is CASSVLAGENEQYF. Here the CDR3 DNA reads TGTGCCAGCAGTGTACTAGCGGGAGAGAACGAGCAGTACTTC.

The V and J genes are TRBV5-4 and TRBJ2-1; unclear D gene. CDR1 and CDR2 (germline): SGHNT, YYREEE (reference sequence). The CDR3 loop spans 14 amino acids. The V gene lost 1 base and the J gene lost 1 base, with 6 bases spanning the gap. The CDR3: CASSLSSSYNEQFF. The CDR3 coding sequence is TGTGCCAGCAGCTTGTCTAGTTCCTACAATGAGCAGTTCTTC.

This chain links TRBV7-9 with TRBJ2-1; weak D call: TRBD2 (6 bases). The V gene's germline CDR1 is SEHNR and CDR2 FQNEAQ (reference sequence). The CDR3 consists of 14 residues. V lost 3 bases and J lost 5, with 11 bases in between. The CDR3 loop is CASSLGLNDNEQFF. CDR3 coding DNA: TGTGCCAGCAGCTTGGGACTCAACGACAATGAGCAGTTCTTC.

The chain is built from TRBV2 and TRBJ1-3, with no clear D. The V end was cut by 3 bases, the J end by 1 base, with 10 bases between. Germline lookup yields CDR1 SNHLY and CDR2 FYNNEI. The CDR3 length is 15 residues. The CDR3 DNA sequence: TGTGCCAGCAGTGATCGTCCGGAGTCTGGAAACACCATATATTTT. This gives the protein CASSDRPESGNTIYF.

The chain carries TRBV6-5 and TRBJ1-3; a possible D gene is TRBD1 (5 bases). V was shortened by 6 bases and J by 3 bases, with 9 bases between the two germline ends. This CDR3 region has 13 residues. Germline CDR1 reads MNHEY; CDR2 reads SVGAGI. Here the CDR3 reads CASRTGLGNTIYF. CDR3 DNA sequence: TGTGCCAGCAGAACGGGACTTGGAAACACCATATATTTT.

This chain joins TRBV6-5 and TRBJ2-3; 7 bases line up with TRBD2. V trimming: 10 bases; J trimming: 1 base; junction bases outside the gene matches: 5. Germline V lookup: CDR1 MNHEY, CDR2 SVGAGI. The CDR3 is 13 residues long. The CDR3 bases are TGTGCCACCCAGGCGGGAGGCACAGATACGCAGTATTTT. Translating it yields CATQAGGTDTQYF.

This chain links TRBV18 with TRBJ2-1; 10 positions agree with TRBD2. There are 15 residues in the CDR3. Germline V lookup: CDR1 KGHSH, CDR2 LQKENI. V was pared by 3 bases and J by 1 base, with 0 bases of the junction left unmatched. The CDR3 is CASSPGLASYNEQFF. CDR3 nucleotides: TGTGCCAGCTCACCGGGACTAGCGTCCTACAATGAGCAGTTCTTC. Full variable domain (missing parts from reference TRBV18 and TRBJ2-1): NAGVMQNPRHLVRRRGQEARLRCSPMKGHSHVYWYRQLPEEGLKFMVYLQKENIIDESGMPKERFSAEFPKEGPSILRIQQVVRGDSAAYFCASSPGLASYNEQFFGPGTRLTVL.

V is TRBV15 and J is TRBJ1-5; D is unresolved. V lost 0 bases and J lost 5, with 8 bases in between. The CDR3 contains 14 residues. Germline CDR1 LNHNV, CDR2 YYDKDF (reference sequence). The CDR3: CATSRELLDQPQHF. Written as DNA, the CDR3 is TGTGCCACCAGCAGAGAACTTTTGGATCAGCCCCAGCATTTT.

DNA of the CDR3: TGCAGCGTTGTGGGGACAGGGGTTGAAGAGACCCAGTACTTC. Protein: CSVVGTGVEETQYF. The V call is TRBV29-1, the J call TRBJ2-5; 10 positions agree with TRBD1. The CDR3 consists of 14 residues. V shed 4 bases, J shed 3 bases, and the junction held 5 bases outside the gene matches. Germline V gives CDR1 SQVTM, CDR2 ANQGSEA.

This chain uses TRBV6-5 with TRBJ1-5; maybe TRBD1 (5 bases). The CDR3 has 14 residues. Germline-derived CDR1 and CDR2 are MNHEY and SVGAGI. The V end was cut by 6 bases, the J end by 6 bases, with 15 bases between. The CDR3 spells CASRPIGGGQPQHF. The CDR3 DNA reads TGTGCCAGCAGACCTATTGGGGGGGGTCAGCCCCAGCATTTT.

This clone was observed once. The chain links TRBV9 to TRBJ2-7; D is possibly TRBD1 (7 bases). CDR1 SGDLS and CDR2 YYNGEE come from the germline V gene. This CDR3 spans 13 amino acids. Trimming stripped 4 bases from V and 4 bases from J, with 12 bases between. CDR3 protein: CASSRGTAYEQYF. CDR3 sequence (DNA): TGTGCCAGCAGCCGCGGGACAGCGTACGAGCAGTACTTC. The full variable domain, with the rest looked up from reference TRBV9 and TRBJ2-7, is DSGVTQTPKHLITATGQRVTLRCSPRSGDLSVYWYQQSLDQGLQFLIQYYNGEERAKGNILERFSAQQFPDLHSELNLSSLELGDSALYFCASSRGTAYEQYFGPGTRLTVT.

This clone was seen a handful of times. In DNA, the CDR3 is TGTGCCAGCAGTCCAACCGGGACAGGGGACAACGAGCAGTACTTC. Translated, it gives CASSPTGTGDNEQYF. The chain links TRBV25-1 to TRBJ2-7; the match to TRBD1 covers 10 bases. CDR3 length: 15 amino acids. V trimming: 5 bases; J trimming: 5 bases; junction bases outside the gene matches: 9. The V gene's germline CDR1 is MGHDK and CDR2 SYGVNS.

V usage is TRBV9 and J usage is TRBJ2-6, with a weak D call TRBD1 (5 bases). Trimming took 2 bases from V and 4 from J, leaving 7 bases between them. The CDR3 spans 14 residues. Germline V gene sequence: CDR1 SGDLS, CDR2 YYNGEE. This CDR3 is CASSVGAGANVLTF. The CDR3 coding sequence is TGTGCCAGCAGCGTTGGGGCCGGGGCCAACGTCCTGACTTTC. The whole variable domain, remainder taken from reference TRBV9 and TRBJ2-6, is DSGVTQTPKHLITATGQRVTLRCSPRSGDLSVYWYQQSLDQGLQFLIQYYNGEERAKGNILERFSAQQFPDLHSELNLSSLELGDSALYFCASSVGAGANVLTFGAGSRLTVL.

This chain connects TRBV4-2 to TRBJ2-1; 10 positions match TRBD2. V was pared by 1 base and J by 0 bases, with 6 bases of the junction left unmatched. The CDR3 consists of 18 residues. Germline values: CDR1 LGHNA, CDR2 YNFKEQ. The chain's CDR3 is CASSQGPSGGSSYNEQFF. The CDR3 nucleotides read TGTGCCAGCAGCCAAGGCCCTAGCGGGGGAAGCTCCTACAATGAGCAGTTCTTC.

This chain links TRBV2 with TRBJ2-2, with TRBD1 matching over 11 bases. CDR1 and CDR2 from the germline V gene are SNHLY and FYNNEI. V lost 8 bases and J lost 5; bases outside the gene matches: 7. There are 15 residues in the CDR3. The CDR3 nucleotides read TGTGCCAGCGCCGGGACAGGGGGGGATACCGGGGAGCTGTTTTTT. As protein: CASAGTGGDTGELFF.

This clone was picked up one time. CDR3 bases: TGTGCCAGCAGTTGGACTACCACTAATGAAAAACTGTTTTTT. Translation: CASSWTTTNEKLFF. The chain carries TRBV28 and TRBJ1-4; no clear D gene. V lost 4 bases to trimming and J lost 2 bases, with 8 bases between them. Germline CDR1 reads MDHEN; CDR2 reads SYDVKM. This CDR3 comprises 14 residues.

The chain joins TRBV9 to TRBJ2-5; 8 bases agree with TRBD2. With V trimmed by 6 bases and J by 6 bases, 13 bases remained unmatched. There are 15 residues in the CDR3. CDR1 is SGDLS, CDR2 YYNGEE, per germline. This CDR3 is CASNDPASGLKTQYF. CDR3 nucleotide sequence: TGTGCCAGCAACGACCCGGCTAGCGGGCTGAAGACCCAGTACTTC.

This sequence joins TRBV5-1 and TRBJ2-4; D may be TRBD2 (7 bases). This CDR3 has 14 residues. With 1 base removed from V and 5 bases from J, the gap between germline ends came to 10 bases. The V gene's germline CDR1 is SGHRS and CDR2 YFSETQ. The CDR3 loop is CASSLTGGENIQYF. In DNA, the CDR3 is TGCGCCAGCAGCTTGACGGGGGGCGAAAACATTCAGTACTTC.

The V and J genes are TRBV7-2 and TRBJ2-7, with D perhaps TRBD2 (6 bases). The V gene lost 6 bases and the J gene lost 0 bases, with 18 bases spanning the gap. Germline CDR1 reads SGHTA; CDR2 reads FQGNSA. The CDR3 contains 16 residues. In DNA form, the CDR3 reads TGTGCCAGCAGTTACCCAGCGGGCCCTATCTCCTACGAGCAGTACTTC. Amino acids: CASSYPAGPISYEQYF.

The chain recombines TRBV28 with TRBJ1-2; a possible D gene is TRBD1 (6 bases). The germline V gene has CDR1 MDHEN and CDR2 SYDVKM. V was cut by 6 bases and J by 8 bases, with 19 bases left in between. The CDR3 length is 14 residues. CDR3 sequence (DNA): TGTGCCAGCAGGCGACTGACAGGTGCGGCGGGCTACACCTTC. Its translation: CASRRLTGAAGYTF.

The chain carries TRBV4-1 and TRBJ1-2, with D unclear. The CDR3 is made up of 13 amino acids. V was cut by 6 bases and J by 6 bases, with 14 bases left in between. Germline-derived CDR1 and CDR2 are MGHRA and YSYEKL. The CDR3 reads CASSPFLRDGYTF. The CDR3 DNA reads TGCGCCAGCAGTCCTTTCCTCCGGGATGGCTACACCTTC.

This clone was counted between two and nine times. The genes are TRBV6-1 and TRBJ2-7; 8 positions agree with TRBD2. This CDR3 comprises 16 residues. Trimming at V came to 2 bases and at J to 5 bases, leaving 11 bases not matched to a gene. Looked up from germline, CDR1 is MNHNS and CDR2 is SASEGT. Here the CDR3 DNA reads TGTGCCAGCAGTGAAACACTAGCGGTGGGGGGGAACGAGCAGTACTTC. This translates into CASSETLAVGGNEQYF.

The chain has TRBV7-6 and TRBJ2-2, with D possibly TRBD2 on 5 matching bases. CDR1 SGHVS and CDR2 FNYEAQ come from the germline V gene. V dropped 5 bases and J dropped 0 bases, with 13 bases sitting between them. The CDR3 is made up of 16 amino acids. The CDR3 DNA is TGTGCCAGCAGCCTATCTAGCAGTTCGAACACCGGGGAGCTGTTTTTT. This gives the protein CASSLSSSSNTGELFF.

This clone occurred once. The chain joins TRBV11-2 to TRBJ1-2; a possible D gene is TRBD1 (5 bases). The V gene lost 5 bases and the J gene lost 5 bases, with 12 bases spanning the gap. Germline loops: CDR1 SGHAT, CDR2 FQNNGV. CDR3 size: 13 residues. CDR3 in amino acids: CASSALRGYGYTF. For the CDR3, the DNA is TGTGCCAGCAGCGCGCTGCGGGGGTATGGCTACACCTTC. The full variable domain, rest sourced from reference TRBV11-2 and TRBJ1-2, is EAGVAQSPRYKIIEKRQSVAFWCNPISGHATLYWYQQILGQGPKLLIQFQNNGVVDDSQLPKDRFSAERLKGVDSTLKIQPAKLEDSAVYLCASSALRGYGYTFGSGTRLTVV.

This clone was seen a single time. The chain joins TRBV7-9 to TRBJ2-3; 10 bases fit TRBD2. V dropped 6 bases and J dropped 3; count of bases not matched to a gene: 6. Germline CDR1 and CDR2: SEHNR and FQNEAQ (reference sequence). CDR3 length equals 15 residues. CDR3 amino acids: CASRAGLAETDTQYF. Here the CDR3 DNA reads TGTGCCAGCAGGGCCGGACTAGCGGAAACAGATACGCAGTATTTT.